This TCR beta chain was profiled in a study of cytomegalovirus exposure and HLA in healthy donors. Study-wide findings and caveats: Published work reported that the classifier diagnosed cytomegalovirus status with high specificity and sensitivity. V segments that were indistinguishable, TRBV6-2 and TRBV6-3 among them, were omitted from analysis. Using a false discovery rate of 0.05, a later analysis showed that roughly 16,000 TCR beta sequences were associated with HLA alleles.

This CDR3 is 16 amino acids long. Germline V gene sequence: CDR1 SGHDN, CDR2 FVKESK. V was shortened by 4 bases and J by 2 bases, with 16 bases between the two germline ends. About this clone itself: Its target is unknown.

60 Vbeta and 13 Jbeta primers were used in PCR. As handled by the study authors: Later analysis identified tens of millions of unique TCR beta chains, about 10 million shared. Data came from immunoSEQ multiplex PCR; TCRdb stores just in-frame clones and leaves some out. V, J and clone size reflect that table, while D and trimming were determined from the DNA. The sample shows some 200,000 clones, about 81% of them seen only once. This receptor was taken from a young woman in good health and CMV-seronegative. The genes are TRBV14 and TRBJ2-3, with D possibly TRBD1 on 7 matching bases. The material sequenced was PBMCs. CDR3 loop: CASSRGDSWHTDTQYF. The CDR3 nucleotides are TGTGCCAGCAGCCGCGGGGACAGCTGGCACACAGATACGCAGTATTTT.